This T cell receptor (beta chain) was found in a study of cytomegalovirus exposure and HLA in healthy donors (dated by TCRdb to the late 2010s). Notes on the research overall: An earlier analysis of approximately 640 of the donors reported about 290 Gb of sequence data and 100 million to 140 million unique TCR beta sequences from 150 million to 200 million T cells. An early release that covered about 600 HLA-typed donors contained about 300 gigabases of sequencing data and tens of millions of unique TCR sequences. Of the 398 genotyped donors, about 84% fell in the genetic ancestry cluster associated with self-reported Caucasian donors. The aim of the study was to test whether cataloging public T cell receptors could identify signatures of past pathogen exposure. The T cell repertoires of some 700 subjects were profiled by immunosequencing and related to cytomegalovirus serostatus. Besides the first cohort of around 670 subjects, a separate validation cohort made up of 120 different subjects was used. To predict cytomegalovirus infection status, the study combined high-throughput TCR immunosequencing, statistical association of individual TCRs with disease status, and machine learning. To study patterns of TCR occurrence, a later analysis re-analyzed previously published TCR beta repertoires from 500 to 850 donors and added high-resolution HLA genotyping. Rather than using new phenotypic data, the later analysis identified candidate immune exposures from TCR beta sequences and from how often those sequences occurred across donors. To decide whether each TCR beta V gene segment behaved as functional or pseudogenic, an earlier analysis of 587 of the donors relied on high-throughput TCR beta sequencing. Donor age, sex, ethnicity and CMV serostatus were compiled together with the repertoire data. A later genetic analysis used genome-wide SNP genotypes for about 65% of the roughly 700 donors, treating that subset as a discovery cohort. All discovery cohort repertoires had been generated on a single sequencing platform. Class I and class II HLA loci were covered by the typing at four-digit resolution. The number of donors typed differed by locus, with roughly 629-640 for A, B, C, DRB1 and DQB1, more than 500 for DQA1, about 610 for DPA1, and around 430 for DPB1. Several DR-DQ haplotypes were treated as single units for association and clustering because of strong linkage in the cohort. Among 300 to 500 genotyped donors of the cohort, an average of around 250,000 unique TCR beta nucleotide sequences was sequenced per donor, of which about 18% were non-productive. Broad study findings and their caveats: Strong co-occurrence of HLA alleles, especially DR and DQ, made assigning TCR associations to individual alleles difficult. According to the authors, the approach could potentially be generalized to other disease states and immunological phenotypes. For the cohort, immune exposure information was limited to CMV serostatus. The study listed approximately 160 TCR beta chains as associated with cytomegalovirus. A later analysis found that HLA-associated TCR beta chains were more clonally expanded and had lower generation probabilities than equally common non-associated chains. An association between a missense DCLRE1C variant and V-gene and J-gene trimming of TCR beta chains was found in a later genetic analysis and replicated in an independent cohort. Across donors, most TCR sequences were observed very rarely, whereas some public TCRs were present in many individuals. Because HLA typing was missing for some donors at each locus, association tests included only the typed subset. In a later analysis, the rate of TCR association differed among HLA loci, with DRB1 alleles having the most associated TCRs and HLA-C alleles having the fewest. Because the 87-base-pair reads could not distinguish some IMGT-functional V segments, including TRBV6-2 and TRBV6-3, those segments were excluded. A further reported finding was that TCR beta sequences accurately predicted the HLA-A and HLA-B alleles for most subjects in the first cohort. In a later analysis, most CMV-associated TCR beta chains were found to appear HLA-restricted, with HLA associations seemingly driven largely by CMV exposure. Three of the identified cytomegalovirus-associated TCR beta chains were confirmed in vitro to be specific for cytomegalovirus antigens. Correlated functional status among segregating V segments might reflect linkage disequilibrium, but an unknown experimental factor could not be ruled out. A later analysis reported that several top co-occurrence clusters appeared linked to parvovirus B19, influenza, CMV and Epstein-Barr virus. In this cohort, only TCR beta chains were sequenced, and detectable features were limited by the absence of alpha or paired-chain data. Presence/absence analyses assumed roughly uniform sequencing depth across donors, an assumption that may not hold. According to a later genetic analysis, donors in an Asian-associated ancestry cluster had fewer N-insertions in productive TCRs than the roughly 660-donor mean. Roughly 17 rarely observed V segments, including chromosome 9 orphons, were excluded from the earlier analysis of approximately 500 of the donors because counts were too low. In an earlier analysis of approximately 600 of the donors, most TCR beta V segments were observed in productive rearrangements about 87% or about 30% of the time, broadly matching IMGT annotations. The classifier was reported to diagnose cytomegalovirus status with high specificity and sensitivity in both the original cohort and the validation cohort. Specific HLA alleles were associated with roughly 17,000 TCR beta sequences at a false discovery rate of 0.05 in a later analysis. The sequencing pipeline was judged likely to have produced a cluster of highly shared sequence variants as a technical artifact.

CDR1 is given as ENHRY and CDR2 as SYGVKD, both from the germline V gene. Trimming takes 10 bases off V and 0 bases off J; junction bases not matched to a gene: 6. Spanning cysteine to phenylalanine, the CDR3 consists of 15 amino acids. The retained sequence is limited to the CDR3, 45 bases, with the frame set at the first base. The cohort comprised around 700 healthy bone marrow donors. At the time of sampling, every cohort member was nominally healthy, though immune exposures that went unrecorded were likely present. The donor was CMV seropositive and belonged to the group of a few hundred seropositive cohort members. Each donor provided a peripheral blood sample, and peripheral blood mononuclear cells were used for TCR beta sequencing. Genomic DNA extraction from the blood cell samples was performed with the Qiagen DNeasy Blood Extraction Kit. For this clone: Its recognized antigen is unknown. Per-nucleotide qualities are absent, and no much larger clonotype sits a single base away. The same CDR3 also results from other DNA sequences found in this sample.

Library prep was done by the immunoSEQ multiplex PCR assay. The multiplex PCR relied on a mix of 60 forward primers for TCR Vbeta segments and 13 reverse primers for TCR Jbeta segments. The CDR3 region of rearranged TCR beta genes was amplified from genomic DNA by a multiplex PCR assay. The Illumina HiSeq System was used to sequence the amplified TCR beta libraries as 87-base-pair reads. The original pipeline was this. Across the roughly 670 repertoires, a later analysis counted approximately 75 million unique TCR beta chains, around 11 million of which were shared by at least two donors. Raw reads were error-corrected and collapsed into unique sequences by a nearest-neighbor algorithm in which closely related sequences were merged to remove PCR and sequencing errors. CDR3 sequences were aligned to IMGT reference sequences to assign V, D and J gene segments. For a sequence to be retained, a match of at least six nucleotides to both a V gene segment and a J gene segment was required. Rearrangements were classified as productive when the CDR3 lacked stop codons and remained in frame with V and J, and all other rearrangements were classified as non-productive. CDR3 was defined according to IMGT convention as the region running from the second conserved V-encoded cysteine to the conserved J-encoded phenylalanine. In an earlier analysis of more than 550 of the donors, sequences lacking an unambiguous match to a single V gene segment were excluded. In an earlier analysis of approximately 560 of the donors, a V segment was called functional when productive rearrangements were above 56.7%, and segregating when the standard deviation between donors exceeded 5%. A statistical classification framework was built to diagnose cytomegalovirus status from the catalog of TCR beta chain sequences. A later analysis assigned V and J genes by comparing TCR nucleotide sequences with IMGT/GENE-DB human TR gene sequences. Using the TCRdist pipeline, a later analysis assigned CDR3 sequences along with most-parsimonious VDJ recombination scenarios. In a later analysis, every TCR beta chain was defined by the combination of its CDR3 amino acid sequence and its V-gene family, and reads without a unique V-gene family were dropped. As a way to deal with suspected cross-contamination and a sequencing artifact, a later analysis dropped 500 to 700 nucleotide sequences that were highly shared and had low generation probability. A later analysis calculated a clonal expansion index for each public chain from normalized within-repertoire ranks of inferred template counts. Generation probabilities in a later analysis came from a VDJ recombination model fitted to out-of-frame rearrangements, and those results were checked against IGoR. Hypergeometric tests were used in a later analysis to score TCR-TCR, TCR-HLA and TCR-CMV co-occurrence, with a repertoire-size bias correction applied to the TCR pairs. False discovery rates were estimated in a later analysis by permuting HLA or CMV assignments 20 times. In a later analysis, co-occurring TCRs were grouped with DBSCAN, and TCRdist sequence similarity was added when clustering was performed within HLA-allele-positive subsets. Co-occurrence clustering excluded repertoires with fewer than 30,000 or more than 120,000 public chains, plus five with anomalous nucleotide sharing. In TCRdb, the immuneACCESS table is reduced to in-frame sequences with V and J assigned. These tables do not hold every clone; where another copy was compared, an unresolved V gene accounts for under half, and the others remain unexplained. V, J and clone size are taken as reported in that table, and D and trimming were inferred from the DNA itself. The table for this sample lists 90,000 to 150,000 clones; around 77% of them were counted only once. The ten largest clones take up 4.5% to 5% of the sample.

The chain is assembled from TRBV10-3 and TRBJ2-3, with TRBD2 matching 11 junction bases. Sequenced material: PBMCs. This receptor was identified in a man in his forties or fifties in good health and CMV-seropositive. The bases read TGTGCCACCGGGACTAGCGGTCCGAGCACAGATACGCAGTATTTT. This translates into CATGTSGPSTDTQYF.